A single sample is the source of the 3 T cell receptor beta chains below, sequenced in a study of technical replicates of blood from several donors. Only in-frame clones appear in the TCRdb table, and some are missing; sequencing was by immunoSEQ multiplex PCR. The profile shows tens of thousands of clones, 85% to 95% of them singletons. The source material was T cells isolated from PBMCs. The receptors here all came from a human donor in good health.

CDR3 in DNA: TGTGCCAGCAGTCCGGGGACAGCCACCTACGAGCAGTACTTC. Translation gives CASSPGTATYEQYF. The chain recombines TRBV27 with TRBJ2-7, with 7 nucleotides matching TRBD1. The CDR3 totals 14 residues. V gave up 5 bases and J gave up 2 bases; unmatched junction bases: 6. The germline CDR1 and CDR2 sequences are MNHEY and SMNVEV (reference sequence).

This chain uses TRBV2 with TRBJ2-7; the D is unclear. V was shortened by 2 bases and J by 3 bases, with 2 bases between the two germline ends. Germline V gene data show CDR1 as SNHLY and CDR2 as FYNNEI. This CDR3 region has 11 residues. DNA of the CDR3: TGTGCCAGCAGTGAACTCTACGAGCAGTACTTC. Its protein product is CASSELYEQYF.

This chain connects TRBV28 to TRBJ1-5; D is uncertain. V lost 6 bases and J lost 5, with 26 bases in between. Germline V CDR1 and CDR2: MDHEN, SYDVKM. The CDR3 runs to 18 residues. Here the CDR3 reads CASSQPQTRAASYQPQHF. DNA for the CDR3: TGTGCCAGCAGCCAACCCCAAACGCGGGCAGCTTCGTATCAGCCCCAGCATTTT.